This entry is about one T cell receptor beta chain. Its antigen is as yet unknown. This sample is drawn from a study of T cells after yellow fever vaccination. Across the study: Preparation of fractions with low cell numbers was performed using SMART-Seq v4 Ultra Low Input.

From the 5' RACE reads, TCRdb called clonotypes with MiXCR, one entry per CDR3 protein. The table shows a few hundred thousand distinct CDR3 sequences, with around a sixth occurring only once. Study-level results: Only a small proportion of the clonotypes turned up in both the CD4 and the CD8 compartments, likely arising from convergent recombination.

The CDR3 has 16 amino acids. The ends were cut back, 5 bases at V and 4 bases at J, with 20 bases in the middle. Per the germline V gene, CDR1 is SEHNR and CDR2 is FQNEAQ (reference sequence). The sequence came from a man aged 18 to 30 who received the YFV17D yellow fever vaccine. This chain uses TRBV7-9 with TRBJ2-5; TRBD1 is a possible D gene (6 bases). Here the sequenced sample was PBMCs, taken 4 to 6 days after the first yellow fever vaccination. This chain's CDR3 is CASSLRRQAEGETQYF. Here the CDR3 DNA reads TGTGCCAGCAGCCTGCGACGACAGGCTGAAGGAGAGACCCAGTACTTC. Using reference TRBV7-9 and TRBJ2-5 for the parts outside the CDR3, the full variable domain is DTGVSQNPRHKITKRGQNVTFRCDPISEHNRLYWYRQTLGQGPEFLTYFQNEAQLEKSRLLSDRFSAERPKGSFSTLEIQRTEQGDSAMYLCASSLRRQAEGETQYFGPGTRLLVL.